This T cell receptor beta chain was sequenced for a study of cytomegalovirus exposure and HLA in healthy donors. Study-level points and caveats: Later analysis suggested most CMV-associated TCR beta chains were HLA-restricted.

PCR used 60 Vbeta primers and 13 Jbeta primers. Only in-frame clones appear in the TCRdb table, and some are missing; sequencing was by immunoSEQ multiplex PCR. Here the sample spans approximately 72,000 clones, around 64% being singletons. This clone was counted only a few times. Its antigen is still unknown. The V gene's germline CDR1 is LNHDA and CDR2 SQIVND (reference sequence). V was shortened by 3 bases and J by 7 bases, with 16 bases between the two germline ends. The CDR3 is made up of 14 amino acids. This TCR was sampled from a man aged 40-49 years in good health and CMV-seropositive. Sequencing was done on a sample of PBMCs. The J gene is TRBJ2-7, the V gene TRBV19; TRBD1 is a possible D gene (6 bases). This CDR3 reads CASSMGAGVGEQYF. For the CDR3, the DNA is TGTGCCAGTAGTATGGGGGCCGGGGTCGGGGAGCAGTACTTC.